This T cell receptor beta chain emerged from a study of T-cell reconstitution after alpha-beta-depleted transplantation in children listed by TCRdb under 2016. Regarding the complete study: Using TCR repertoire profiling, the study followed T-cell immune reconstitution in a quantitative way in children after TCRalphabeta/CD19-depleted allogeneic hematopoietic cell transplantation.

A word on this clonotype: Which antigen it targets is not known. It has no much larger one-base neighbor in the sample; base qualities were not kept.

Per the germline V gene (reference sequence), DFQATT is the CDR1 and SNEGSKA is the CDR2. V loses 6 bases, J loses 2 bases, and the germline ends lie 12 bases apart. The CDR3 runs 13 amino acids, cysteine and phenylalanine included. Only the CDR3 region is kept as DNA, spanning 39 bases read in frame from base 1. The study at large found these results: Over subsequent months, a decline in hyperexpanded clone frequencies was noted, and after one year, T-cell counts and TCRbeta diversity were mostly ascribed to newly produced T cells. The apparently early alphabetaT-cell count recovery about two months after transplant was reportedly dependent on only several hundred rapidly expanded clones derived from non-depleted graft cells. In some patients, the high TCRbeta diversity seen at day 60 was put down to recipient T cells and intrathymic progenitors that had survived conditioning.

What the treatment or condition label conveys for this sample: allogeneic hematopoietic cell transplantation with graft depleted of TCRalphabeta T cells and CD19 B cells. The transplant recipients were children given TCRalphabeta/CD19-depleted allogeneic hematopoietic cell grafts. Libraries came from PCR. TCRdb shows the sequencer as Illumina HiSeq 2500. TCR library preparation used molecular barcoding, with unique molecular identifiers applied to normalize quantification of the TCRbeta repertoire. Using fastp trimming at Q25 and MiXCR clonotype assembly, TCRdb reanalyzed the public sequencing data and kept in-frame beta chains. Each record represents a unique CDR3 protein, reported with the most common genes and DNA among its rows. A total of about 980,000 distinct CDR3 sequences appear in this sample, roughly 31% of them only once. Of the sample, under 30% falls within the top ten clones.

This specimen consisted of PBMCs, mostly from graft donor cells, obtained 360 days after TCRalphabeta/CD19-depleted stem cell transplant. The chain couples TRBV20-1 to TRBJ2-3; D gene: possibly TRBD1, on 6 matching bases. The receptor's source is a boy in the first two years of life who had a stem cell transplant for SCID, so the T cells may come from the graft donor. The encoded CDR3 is CSASQGYTDTQYF. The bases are TGCAGTGCGTCACAGGGATACACAGATACGCAGTATTTT.